A single sample is the source of the 8 T cell receptor beta chains below, sequenced in a study of naive CD8 T cells in extremely preterm neonates. Profiled with immunoSEQ multiplex PCR; TCRdb holds only in-frame clones, not every one. Among some 4,800 clones listed, 90% to 95% were seen once. Samples were taken at extremely preterm deliveries at about 23-28 weeks of gestation. Overall study findings and caveats: Compared with older groups, preterm CDR3s were shorter, with fewer N additions and less trimming.

Antigens for these TCRs are unknown. Input material: naive CD8+ T cells from cord blood. Receptor source: a boy who was born preterm.

The chain has TRBV7-2 and TRBJ2-3; 9 positions match TRBD2. The germline V gene encodes CDR1 SGHTA and CDR2 FQGNSA. After removal of 2 bases from V and 4 bases from J, the junction contained 1 base not matched to a gene. The CDR3 length is 14 residues. DNA for the CDR3: TGTGCCAGCAGCTTATGGACTAGCGCAGATACGCAGTATTTT. The encoded protein is CASSLWTSADTQYF.

The chain carries TRBV11-2 and TRBJ2-6, with no clear D. The germline V gene has CDR1 SGHAT and CDR2 FQNNGV. V gave up 2 bases and J gave up 0 bases, with 2 bases separating them. The CDR3 length is 14 residues. The CDR3 is CASSLSSGANVLTF. The CDR3 nucleotides are TGTGCCAGCAGCTTAAGCTCTGGGGCCAACGTCCTGACTTTC.

V is TRBV7-7 and J is TRBJ2-7, with a possible D match to TRBD2 (5 bases). V was clipped by 3 bases and J by 2 bases, with 8 bases between them. This CDR3 has 13 amino acids. Germline V gives CDR1 SSHAT, CDR2 FNYEAQ (reference sequence). CDR3 sequence reads: CASSFGSAYEQYF. The CDR3 DNA follows: TGTGCCAGCAGCTTCGGTAGCGCCTACGAGCAGTACTTC.

The gene calls are TRBV4-2 and TRBJ1-5; tentatively, D is TRBD1 (5 bases). V was pared by 1 base and J by 1 base, with 8 bases between. The length of the CDR3 is 15 residues. Germline V gives CDR1 LGHNA, CDR2 YNFKEQ. The CDR3 nucleotides are TGTGCCAGCAGCCAAGCCTGGGACAGCAATCAGCCCCAGCATTTT. Amino acids: CASSQAWDSNQPQHF.

The chain links TRBV7-3 to TRBJ2-7, with D possibly being TRBD2 (5 bases). The CDR3 is made up of 14 amino acids. The germline V and J ends were trimmed by 0 bases and 0 bases, with 6 bases remaining between them. Germline lookup yields CDR1 SGHTA and CDR2 FQGTGA. In DNA form, the CDR3 reads TGTGCCAGCAGCTTAACAGGGAGCTCCTACGAGCAGTACTTC. Translation: CASSLTGSSYEQYF.

This chain links TRBV4-2 with TRBJ2-7; 12 bases map to TRBD2. The ends lost 5 bases at V and 4 bases at J; junction bases unmatched: 6. Germline V gene lookup returns CDR1 LGHNA and CDR2 YNFKEQ. The CDR3 runs 15 residues. The DNA of the CDR3 is TGTGCCAGCAGCTCCGGGACTAGCGGGCCTTACGAGCAGTACTTC. It encodes CASSSGTSGPYEQYF.

This sequence joins TRBV28 and TRBJ1-5; TRBD1 matches at 9 bases. V dropped 3 bases and J dropped 0; count of bases not matched to a gene: 3. Germline assignment: CDR1 MDHEN and CDR2 SYDVKM. The CDR3 loop spans 16 amino acids. CDR3 in DNA: TGTGCCAGCAGTTTGGGGACAGGGTATAGCAATCAGCCCCAGCATTTT. Protein sequence: CASSLGTGYSNQPQHF.

The chain uses TRBV19 and TRBJ1-5; the match to TRBD1 covers 8 bases. The length of the CDR3 is 13 residues. Looked up from germline, CDR1 is LNHDA and CDR2 is SQIVND (reference sequence). J lost 5 bases, V lost 4 bases, and 1 base had no gene match. The CDR3 reads CASSTGGDQPQHF. The CDR3 DNA follows: TGTGCCAGTAGTACAGGGGGCGATCAGCCCCAGCATTTT.